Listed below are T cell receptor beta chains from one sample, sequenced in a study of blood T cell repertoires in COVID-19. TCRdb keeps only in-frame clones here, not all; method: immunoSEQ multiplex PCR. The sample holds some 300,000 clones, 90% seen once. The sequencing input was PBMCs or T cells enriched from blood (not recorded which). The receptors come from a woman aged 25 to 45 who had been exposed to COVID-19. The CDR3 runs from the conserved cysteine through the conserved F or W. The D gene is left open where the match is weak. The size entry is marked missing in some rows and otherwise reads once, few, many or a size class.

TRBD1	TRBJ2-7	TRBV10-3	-	TGTGCCATCAGTCCAAAAGGGACAGTCTTTATCTACGAGCAGTACTTC	CAISPKGTVFIYEQYF
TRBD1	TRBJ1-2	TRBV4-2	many	TGTGCCAGCAGCCAAGGACAAGGGGGCGGTAACTATGGCTACACCTTC	CASSQGQGGGNYGYTF
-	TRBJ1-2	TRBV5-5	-	TGTGCCAGCAGCTTGGGCGGTAACTATGGCTACACCTTC	CASSLGGNYGYTF
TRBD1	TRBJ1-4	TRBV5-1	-	TGCGCCAGCAGCCACCAGGGGGCAAGAGAAAAACTGTTTTTT	CASSHQGAREKLFF
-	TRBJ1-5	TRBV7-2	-	TGTGCCAGCGGCAACAGTGTTCGGATGGGTAGCAATCAGCCCCAGCATTTT	CASGNSVRMGSNQPQHF
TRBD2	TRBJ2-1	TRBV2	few	TGTGCCAGCAGTGACCCCGGGACTAGATTTACCAATGAGCAGTTCTTC	CASSDPGTRFTNEQFF
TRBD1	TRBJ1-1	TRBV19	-	TGTGCCAGTCAAGACTCAGGACAGGGGATAACTGAAGCTTTCTTT	CASQDSGQGITEAFF
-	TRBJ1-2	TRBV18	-	TGTGCCAGCTCACCACAGGGGGTTAGCAACTATGGCTACACCTTC	CASSPQGVSNYGYTF
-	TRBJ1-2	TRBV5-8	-	TGTGCCAGCAGCTTGAAGGGGCAGCTCTATGGCTACACCTTC	CASSLKGQLYGYTF
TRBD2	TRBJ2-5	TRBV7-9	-	TGTGCCAGCAGCTCTAGCGGGGCCCAAGAGACCCAGTACTTC	CASSSSGAQETQYF